A single T cell receptor beta chain is shown here with its context. This study enrolled people aged about 18 to 100 from around 26 US geographic areas. Membership in each cohort depended on participant-reported clinical history. The data are from a study of blood T cell repertoires in COVID-19. Germline assignment: CDR1 SGHRS and CDR2 YFSETQ. The CDR3 totals 13 residues. V was trimmed by 8 bases and J by 1 base, leaving 9 bases between them. Source study methods: Reference gene primer amplification in the assay estimated nucleated cell counts. Using immunoSEQ multiplex PCR, the repertoire was profiled, and TCRdb retains in-frame clones only, with some absent. That table furnishes V, J and clone size, whereas the DNA furnished D and trimming. The table lists more than 300,000 clones, 90% of them singletons.

This TCR derives from a woman under 40 who had been exposed to COVID-19. The sequencing input was PBMCs or T cells enriched from blood (not recorded which). The V call is TRBV5-1, the J call TRBJ2-2; D is possibly TRBD2 (5 bases). The CDR3 DNA reads as TGCGCCAGTACGGGGAGGAACACCGGGGAGCTGTTTTTT. This sequence encodes CASTGRNTGELFF.